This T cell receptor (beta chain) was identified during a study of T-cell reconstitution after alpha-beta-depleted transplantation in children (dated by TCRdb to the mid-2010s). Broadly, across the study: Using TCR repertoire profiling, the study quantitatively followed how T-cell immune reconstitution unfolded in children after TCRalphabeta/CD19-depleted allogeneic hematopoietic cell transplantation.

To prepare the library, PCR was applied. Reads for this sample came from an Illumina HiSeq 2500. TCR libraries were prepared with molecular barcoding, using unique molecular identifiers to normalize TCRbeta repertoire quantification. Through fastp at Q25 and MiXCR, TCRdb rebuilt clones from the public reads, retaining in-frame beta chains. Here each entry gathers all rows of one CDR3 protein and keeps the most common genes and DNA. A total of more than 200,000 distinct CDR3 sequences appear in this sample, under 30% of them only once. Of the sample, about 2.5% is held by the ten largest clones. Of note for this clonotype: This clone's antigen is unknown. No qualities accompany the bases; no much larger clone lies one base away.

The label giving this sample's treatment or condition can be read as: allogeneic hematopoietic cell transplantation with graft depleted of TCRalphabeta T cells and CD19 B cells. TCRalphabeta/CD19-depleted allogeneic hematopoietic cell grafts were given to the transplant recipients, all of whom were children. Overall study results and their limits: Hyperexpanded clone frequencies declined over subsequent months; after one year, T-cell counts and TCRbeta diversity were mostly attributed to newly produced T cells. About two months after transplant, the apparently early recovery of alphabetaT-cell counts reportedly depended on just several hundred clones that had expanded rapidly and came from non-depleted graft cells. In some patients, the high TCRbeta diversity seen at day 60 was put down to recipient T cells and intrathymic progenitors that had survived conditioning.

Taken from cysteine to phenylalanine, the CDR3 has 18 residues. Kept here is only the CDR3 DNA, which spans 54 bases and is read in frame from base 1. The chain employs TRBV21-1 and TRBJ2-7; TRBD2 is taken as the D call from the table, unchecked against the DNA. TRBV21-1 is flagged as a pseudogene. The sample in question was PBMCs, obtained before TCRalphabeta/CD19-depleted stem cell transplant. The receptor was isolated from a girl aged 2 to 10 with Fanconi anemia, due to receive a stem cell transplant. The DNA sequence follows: TGTGCCAGCAGCAAAGTCGGAGCGAGCGGAGTTCCTTCCTACGAGCAGTACTTC. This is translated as CASSKVGASGVPSYEQYF.